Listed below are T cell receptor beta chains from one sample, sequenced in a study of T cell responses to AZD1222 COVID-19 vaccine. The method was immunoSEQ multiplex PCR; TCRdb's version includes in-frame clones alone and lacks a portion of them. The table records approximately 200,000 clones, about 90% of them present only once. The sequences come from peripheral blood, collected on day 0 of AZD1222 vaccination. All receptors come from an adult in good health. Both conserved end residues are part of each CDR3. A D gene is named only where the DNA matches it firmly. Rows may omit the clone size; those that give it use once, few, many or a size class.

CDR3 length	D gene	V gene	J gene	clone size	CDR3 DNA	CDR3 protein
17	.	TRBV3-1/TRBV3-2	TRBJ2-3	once	TGTGCCAGCAGCCAAGAGGGGACCTCCGGCGGGCCAGATACGCAGTATTTT	CASSQEGTSGGPDTQYF
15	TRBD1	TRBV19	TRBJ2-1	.	TGTGCCAGTAGTGCGGACAGGATCGATTACAATGAGCAGTTCTTC	CASSADRIDYNEQFF
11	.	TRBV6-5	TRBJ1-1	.	TGTGCCAGCTTAAGGAACACTGAAGCTTTCTTT	CASLRNTEAFF
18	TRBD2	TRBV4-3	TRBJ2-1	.	TGCGCCAGCAGCCGGGGGACTAGCGGGGGGAGCTCCTACAATGAGCAGTTCTTC	CASSRGTSGGSSYNEQFF
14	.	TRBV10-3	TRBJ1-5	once	TGTGCCATCAGCGAGGGGCAGGGCAATCAGCCCCAGCATTTT	CAISEGQGNQPQHF
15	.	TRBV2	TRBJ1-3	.	TGTGCCAGCAGTGATAGGCAGGGACCTGGAAACACCATATATTTT	CASSDRQGPGNTIYF
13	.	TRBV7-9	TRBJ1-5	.	TGTGCCAGCAGCTTATCTAGCAATCAGCCCCAGCATTTT	CASSLSSNQPQHF
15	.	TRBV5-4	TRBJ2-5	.	TGTGCCAGCAGCTTGGAGAGGCAAAACGGGGAGACCCAGTACTTC	CASSLERQNGETQYF
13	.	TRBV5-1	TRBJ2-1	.	TGCGCCAGCAGCTTGGCCCCTGACAATGAGCAGTTCTTC	CASSLAPDNEQFF
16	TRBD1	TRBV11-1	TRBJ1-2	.	TGTGCCAGCAGCTTAACCCAGACAGGGATTAACTATGGCTACACCTTC	CASSLTQTGINYGYTF
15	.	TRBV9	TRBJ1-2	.	TGTGCCAGCGCCGAGGACGCCTTAGCTAACTATGGCTACACCTTC	CASAEDALANYGYTF
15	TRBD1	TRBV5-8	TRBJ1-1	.	TGTGCCAGCAGCCTTTCTCAGACAGGGGAGACTGAAGCTTTCTTT	CASSLSQTGETEAFF
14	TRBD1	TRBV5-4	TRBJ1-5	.	TGTGCCAGCAGCTCGCAGGGGGGCAATCAGCCCCAGCATTTT	CASSSQGGNQPQHF
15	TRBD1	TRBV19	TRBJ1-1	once	TGTGCCAGTAATCAGGGGGGAGGCCTGAACACTGAAGCTTTCTTT	CASNQGGGLNTEAFF
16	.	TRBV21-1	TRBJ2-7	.	TGTGCCAGCAGCACAAGCGGGCACGGAGTACCTGGCGAGCAGTACTTC	CASSTSGHGVPGEQYF
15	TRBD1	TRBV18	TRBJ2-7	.	TGTGCCAGCTCACCCATGGACAGGAAGTCCTACGAGCAGTACTTC	CASSPMDRKSYEQYF
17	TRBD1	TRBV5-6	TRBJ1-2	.	TGTGCCAGCAGCTCAATCACGGCCGGGACAGCGACCTATGGCTACACCTTC	CASSSITAGTATYGYTF
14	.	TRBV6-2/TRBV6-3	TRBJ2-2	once	TGTGCCAGCAGTTACTCGAGATACACCGGGGAGCTGTTTTTT	CASSYSRYTGELFF
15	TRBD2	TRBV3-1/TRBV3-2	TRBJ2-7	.	TGTGCCAGCAGCCTCCTAGCGGGGGGGCCCAGCGAGCAGTACTTC	CASSLLAGGPSEQYF
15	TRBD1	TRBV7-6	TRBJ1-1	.	TGTGCCAGCAGCTCGCCAGACAGGGATATCCAAAGCGCTTTCTTT	CASSSPDRDIQSAFF
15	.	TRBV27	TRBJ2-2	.	TGTGCCAGCAGCTCCTCAGGGGTAAACACCGGGGAGCTGTTTTTT	CASSSSGVNTGELFF
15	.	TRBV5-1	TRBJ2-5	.	TGCGCCAGCAGCTTGGATTCGTGGGGCCGAGAGACCCAGTACTTC	CASSLDSWGRETQYF
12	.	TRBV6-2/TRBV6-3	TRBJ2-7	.	TGTGCCAGCAGCCCGGAGGCGTACGAGCAGTACTTC	CASSPEAYEQYF
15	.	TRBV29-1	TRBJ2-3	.	TGCAGCGTTGTGAAGGGGGGCCACCCTACAGATACGCAGTATTTT	CSVVKGGHPTDTQYF
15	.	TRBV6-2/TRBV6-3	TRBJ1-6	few	TGTGCCAGCAGTTACTCGAATCGGGTAAATTCACCCCTCCACTTT	CASSYSNRVNSPLHF
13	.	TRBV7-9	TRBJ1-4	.	TGTGCCAGCAGCACAACAGGACCTGAAAAACTGTTTTTT	CASSTTGPEKLFF
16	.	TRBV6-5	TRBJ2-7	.	TGTGCCAGCAGTTACTCTGGGGGCGGATCTTCCTACGAGCAGTACTTC	CASSYSGGGSSYEQYF
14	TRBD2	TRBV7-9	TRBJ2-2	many	TGTGCCAGCAGCTCTGAATTAGCGGGCGGGGAGCTGTTTTTT	CASSSELAGGELFF
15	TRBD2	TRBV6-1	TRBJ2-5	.	TGTGCCAGCAGTGAACTAGCGGGGACCCAAGAGACCCAGTACTTC	CASSELAGTQETQYF
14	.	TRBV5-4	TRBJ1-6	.	TGTGCCAGCAGCTTGGCCGGGACGGGTTCACCCCTCCACTTT	CASSLAGTGSPLHF
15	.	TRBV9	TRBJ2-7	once	TGTGCCAGCAGCCCCCGGACAGAGATAACCTACGAGCAGTACTTC	CASSPRTEITYEQYF
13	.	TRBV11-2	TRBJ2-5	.	TGTGCCAGCAGCCCACACAACCAAGAGACCCAGTACTTC	CASSPHNQETQYF
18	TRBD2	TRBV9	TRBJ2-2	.	TGTGCCAGCAGCGTAAACCCCGGGGGGGCTACGAACACCGGGGAGCTGTTTTTT	CASSVNPGGATNTGELFF
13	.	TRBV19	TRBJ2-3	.	TGTGCCAGTACGGGACCTAACACAGATACGCAGTATTTT	CASTGPNTDTQYF
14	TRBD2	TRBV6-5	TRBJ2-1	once	TGTGCCAGCAGTCGCCGGAGCGGGGGCAATGAGCAGTTCTTC	CASSRRSGGNEQFF
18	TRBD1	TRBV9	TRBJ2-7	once	TGTGCCAGCAGCCTCTCCTGGGAGGTGGGACAGGGATCCTACGAGCAGTACTTC	CASSLSWEVGQGSYEQYF
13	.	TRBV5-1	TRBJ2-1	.	TGCGCCAGCAGCCTTGACAGGGACTATGAGCAGTTCTTC	CASSLDRDYEQFF
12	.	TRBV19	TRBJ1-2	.	TGTGCCAGTAGTACCACAGGGTGGGGCTACACCTTC	CASSTTGWGYTF
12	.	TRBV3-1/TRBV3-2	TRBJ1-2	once	TGTGCCAGCAGCCAAGGGCAAGATGGCTACACCTTC	CASSQGQDGYTF
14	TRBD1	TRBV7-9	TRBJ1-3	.	TGTGCCAGCAGCTTAGAAGGGGGCGGAAACACCATATATTTT	CASSLEGGGNTIYF
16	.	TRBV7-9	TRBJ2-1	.	TGTGCCAGCAGCTTAGCTCTTGGACCAGGCGACAATGAGCAGTTCTTC	CASSLALGPGDNEQFF
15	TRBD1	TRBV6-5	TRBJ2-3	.	TGTGCCAGCAGGCCCCGGGACAGGCTAGGGGATACGCAGTATTTT	CASRPRDRLGDTQYF
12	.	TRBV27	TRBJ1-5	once	TGTGCCAGCACCCTTAGCAATCAGCCCCAGCATTTT	CASTLSNQPQHF
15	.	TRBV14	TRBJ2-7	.	TGTGCCAGCAGCCAAAGGGAGATAAAGCTATACGAGCAGTACTTC	CASSQREIKLYEQYF